This TCR beta chain was profiled in a study of shared T cell receptors in the human thymus. Clones were sequenced by immunoSEQ multiplex PCR, and TCRdb holds only the in-frame ones, with some missing. The sample holds over 650,000 clones, approximately 89% seen once. There are 20 residues in the CDR3. V was clipped by 5 bases and J by 4 bases, with 30 bases between them. Germline V gene sequence: CDR1 MNHEY, CDR2 SMNVEV (reference sequence). These data also formed part of another study, on human thymus T cells. That report adds: Donor material was obtained from healthy Finnish infants undergoing corrective surgery for congenital heart defects. Resections were taken during corrective heart surgery, and the thymus tissue came from these. Related research described strongly overlapping thymic repertoires in unrelated people.

Input material: thymocytes. This TCR came from a boy under three years old with a congenital heart defect. The chain joins TRBV27 to TRBJ2-1, with a possible D match to TRBD2 (7 bases). The CDR3 is CASSLGEGEGEGGGYNEQFF. CDR3 DNA sequence: TGTGCCAGCAGTCTAGGGGAGGGCGAGGGGGAGGGCGGTGGATACAATGAGCAGTTCTTC.